This T cell receptor beta chain came from a study of cytomegalovirus exposure and HLA in healthy donors. This PCR relied on a set of 60 Vbeta primers and 13 Jbeta primers. Assay used: immunoSEQ multiplex PCR; TCRdb lists only in-frame clones, some missing. The table shows 150,000 to 180,000 clones, with about four fifths occurring only once. The CDR3 runs to 14 residues. The V gene lost 3 bases and the J gene lost 0 bases, with 9 bases spanning the gap. Germline assignment: CDR1 SQVTM and CDR2 ANQGSEA. The receptor was isolated from a man aged 25 to 45 in good health and CMV-seropositive. What was sequenced was PBMCs. The rearrangement uses TRBV29-1 and TRBJ1-3; D call uncertain. The CDR3 DNA reads as TGCAGCGTTGAGGCAGGATTCTCTGGAAACACCATATATTTT. Translation gives CSVEAGFSGNTIYF.